This T cell receptor (beta chain) was sequenced during a study of blood T cell repertoires in COVID-19 (dated by TCRdb to the early 2020s). The study in broad terms: Samples from collaborators originated in the United States, Italy and Spain and spanned both the acute and convalescent phases of COVID-19. The prospective study material was composed of cDNA or gDNA derived from T cells, B-cell-depleted T cells, or PBMCs. Deeply sampled blood TCRbeta repertoires from subjects exposed to, actively infected with, or recovered from COVID-19 were included in the dataset. A freely available public database, intended as a resource for researchers studying the immune response to SARS-CoV-2, is where the repertoires were released. Samples came from the ongoing ImmuneRACE study (first 160 participants) plus 1,254 subjects from 6 global collaborators. Sample metadata almost always included a de-identified subject ID, COVID-19 status, age in years and sex. Where available, HLA class I and class II types were obtained from metadata supplied by the sample provider rather than from assay-based typing.

At one collaborating source in Seattle, patients were enrolled during active infection and were followed longitudinally through the course of disease. Whole blood was collected in K2EDTA tubes by collaborating institutions according to the institutions' own protocols. For TCRbeta analysis, collaborators shipped samples as frozen whole blood, isolated PBMCs, or DNA extracted from either of those sample types. TCRbeta CDR3 regions were amplified from genomic DNA using the immunoSEQ Assay, a bias-controlled multiplex PCR. The original methods were these. Within the assay, amplification of reference gene primers was used to estimate how many nucleated cells each sample contained. Sequence reads were collapsed and filtered to measure the absolute abundance of every unique TCRbeta CDR3 rearrangement. For each sample, productive Simpson clonality was calculated as the square root of Simpson's diversity index over productive rearrangements. The immuneACCESS repertoire file appears here via TCRdb, limited to in-frame rearrangements. These files lack a portion of the clones; in checked studies, under half of the deficit traces to unresolved V genes, and the cause of the others is not known. V and J calls and clone size follow that table, whereas D and trimming were derived from the DNA. For this sample there are 180,000 or so clones; about 81% appear just once. The leading ten clones occupy roughly 10% of the sample.

In this sample, this clone turned up once. Its recognized antigen is unknown. It has no much larger one-base neighbor in the sample; base qualities were not kept. The research as a whole found: The quantity of clinical and demographic metadata differed by source and by participant and was supplied without curation.

The TCR was taken from a woman at least 80 years old with COVID-19, enrolled during active disease. The specimen sequenced was peripheral blood.

At the DNA level, the sequence is TGTGCCAGCAGCCCTACAGGGGTCGAGCAGTACTTC. It codes for CASSPTGVEQYF. This sequence uses TRBV12-3 or TRBV12-4 and TRBJ2-7; 7 central nucleotides agree with TRBD1. The CDR3, cysteine through phenylalanine, is 12 amino acids long. Of all the DNA, just the CDR3 is kept, 36 bases in frame from base 1. Trimming accounts for 6 bases at V and 6 bases at J, while the number of junction bases matched to no gene is 5.